This T cell receptor (beta chain) was identified in a study of CD4 and CD8 cells across lung adenocarcinoma regions. At least ten counts were recorded for this clonotype. The patients had localized lung adenocarcinoma, a non-small cell subtype. Germline lookup yields CDR1 MNHNS and CDR2 SASEGT. Trimming removed 1 base at V and 6 bases at J, with 21 bases between. CDR3 length: 17 amino acids. TCRdb recomputed calls from the PCR reads with MiXCR, one row per CDR3 protein. The table has fewer than 20,000 distinct CDR3 sequences, about half seen once. The clonotype was recovered from a female donor with lung adenocarcinoma. The CD4 and CD8 labels of this study may be unreliable. The chain recombines TRBV6-1 with TRBJ1-2; the D gene is possibly TRBD1 (5 bases). The sequenced sample was CD8+ T cells from the center of a lung tumor. The CDR3 loop reads CASSEGSRTRAGDGYTF. CDR3 nucleotides: TGTGCCAGCAGTGAAGGGAGTAGGACACGCGCTGGGGATGGCTACACCTTC.